Here is one T cell receptor (beta chain) with its context. Survey level was the resolution at which the v3.0 immunoSEQ assay ran. Method: immunoSEQ multiplex PCR; TCRdb's copy keeps in-frame clones and lacks some. The sample holds 30,000 to 40,000 clones, 83% seen once. Per the germline V gene, CDR1 is ENHRY and CDR2 is SYGVKD. Trimming took 6 bases from V and 5 from J; bases not matched to a gene: 5. The CDR3 extends over 13 amino acids. This specimen belongs to a study of long-term antiretroviral therapy in people with HIV. Study summary: Initial samples were collected about a decade before the 2015 immediate-ART recommendation.

The rearrangement links TRBV10-3 to TRBJ1-1, with 8 bases fitting TRBD1. Sequenced here: unsorted PBMCs, sampled 0.4 years before starting antiretroviral therapy. This receptor was taken from a man aged 18 to 29 with HIV. CDR3 coding DNA: TGTGCCATCAGCGGACAGGGACTAACTGAAGCTTTCTTT. The encoded protein is CAISGQGLTEAFF.